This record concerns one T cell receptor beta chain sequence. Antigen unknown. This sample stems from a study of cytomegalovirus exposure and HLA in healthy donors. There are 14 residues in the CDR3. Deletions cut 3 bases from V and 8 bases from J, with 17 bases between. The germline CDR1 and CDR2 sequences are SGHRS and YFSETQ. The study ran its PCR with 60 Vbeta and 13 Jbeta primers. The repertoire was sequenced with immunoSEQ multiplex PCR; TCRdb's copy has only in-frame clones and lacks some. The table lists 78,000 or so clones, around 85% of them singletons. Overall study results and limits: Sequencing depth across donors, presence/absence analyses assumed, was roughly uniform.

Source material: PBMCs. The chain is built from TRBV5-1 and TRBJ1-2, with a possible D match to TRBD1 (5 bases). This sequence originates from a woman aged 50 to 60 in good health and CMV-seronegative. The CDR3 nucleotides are TGCGCCAGCAGCTACGCAGACAGCAGTCTGGGCTACACCTTC. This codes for CASSYADSSLGYTF.